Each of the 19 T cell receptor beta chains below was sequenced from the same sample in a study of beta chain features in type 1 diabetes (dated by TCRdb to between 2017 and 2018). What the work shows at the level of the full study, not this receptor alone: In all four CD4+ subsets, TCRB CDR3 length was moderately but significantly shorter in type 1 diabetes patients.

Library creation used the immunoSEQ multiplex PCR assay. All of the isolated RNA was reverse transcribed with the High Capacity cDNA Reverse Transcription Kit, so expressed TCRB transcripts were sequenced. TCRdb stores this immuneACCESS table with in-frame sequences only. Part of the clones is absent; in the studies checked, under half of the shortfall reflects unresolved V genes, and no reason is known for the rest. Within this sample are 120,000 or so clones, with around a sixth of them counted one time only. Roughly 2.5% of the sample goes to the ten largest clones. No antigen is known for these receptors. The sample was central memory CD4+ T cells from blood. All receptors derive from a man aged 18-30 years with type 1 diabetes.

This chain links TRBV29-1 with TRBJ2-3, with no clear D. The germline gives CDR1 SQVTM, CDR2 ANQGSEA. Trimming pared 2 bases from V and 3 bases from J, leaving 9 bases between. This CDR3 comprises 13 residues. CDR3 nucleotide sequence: TGCAGCGTTGAACCCATGGTGACAGATACGCAGTATTTT. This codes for CSVEPMVTDTQYF.

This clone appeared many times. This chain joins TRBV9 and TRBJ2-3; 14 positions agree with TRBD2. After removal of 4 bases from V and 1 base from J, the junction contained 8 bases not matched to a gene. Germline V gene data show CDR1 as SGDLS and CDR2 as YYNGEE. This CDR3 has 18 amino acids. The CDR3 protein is CASSRNPGLAGGTDTQYF. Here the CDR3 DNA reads TGTGCCAGCAGCCGAAATCCGGGACTAGCGGGGGGCACAGATACGCAGTATTTT.

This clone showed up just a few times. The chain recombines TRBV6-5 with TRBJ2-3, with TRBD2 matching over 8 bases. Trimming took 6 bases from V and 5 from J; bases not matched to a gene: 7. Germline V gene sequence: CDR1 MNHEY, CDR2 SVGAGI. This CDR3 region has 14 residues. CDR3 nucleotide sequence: TGTGCCAGCAGCCTGAGCGGGGGTATAGATACGCAGTATTTT. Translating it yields CASSLSGGIDTQYF.

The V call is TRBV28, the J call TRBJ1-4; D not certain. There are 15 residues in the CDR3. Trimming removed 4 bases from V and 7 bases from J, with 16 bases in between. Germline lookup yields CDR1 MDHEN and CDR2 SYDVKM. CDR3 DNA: TGTGCCAGCAGTTCCCCCTCGGGAGACGGTGAAAAACTGTTTTTT. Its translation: CASSSPSGDGEKLFF.

The CDR3 here is CASSPSGLAGGIETQYF. The CDR3 bases are TGTGCCAGCAGCCCTAGCGGACTAGCGGGGGGCATAGAGACCCAGTACTTC. The chain is built from TRBV14 and TRBJ2-5, with 14 bases identical to TRBD2. Trimming at V came to 4 bases and at J to 4 bases, leaving 8 bases not matched to a gene. Germline assignment: CDR1 SGHDN and CDR2 FVKESK. There are 17 residues in the CDR3. Full variable domain (missing parts from reference TRBV14 and TRBJ2-5): EAGVTQFPSHSVIEKGQTVTLRCDPISGHDNLYWYRRVMGKEIKFLLHFVKESKQDESGMPNNRFLAERTGGTYSTLKVQPAELEDSGVYFCASSPSGLAGGIETQYFGPGTRLLVL.

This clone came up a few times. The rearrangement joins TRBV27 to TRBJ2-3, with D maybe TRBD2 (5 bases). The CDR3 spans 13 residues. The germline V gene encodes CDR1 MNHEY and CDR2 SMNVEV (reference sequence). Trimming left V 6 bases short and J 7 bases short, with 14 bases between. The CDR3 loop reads CASRRTGGYTQYF. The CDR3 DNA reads TGTGCCAGCAGGCGTACTGGCGGGTATACGCAGTATTTT.

The CDR3 DNA is TGTGCCAGCAGCTCTCGGACTCGTGACAATGAGCAGTTCTTC. Protein sequence: CASSSRTRDNEQFF. This sequence joins TRBV7-2 and TRBJ2-1; the D gene is possibly TRBD2 (5 bases). Germline values: CDR1 SGHTA, CDR2 FQGNSA. The CDR3 contains 14 residues. V was clipped by 4 bases and J by 5 bases, with 12 bases between them.

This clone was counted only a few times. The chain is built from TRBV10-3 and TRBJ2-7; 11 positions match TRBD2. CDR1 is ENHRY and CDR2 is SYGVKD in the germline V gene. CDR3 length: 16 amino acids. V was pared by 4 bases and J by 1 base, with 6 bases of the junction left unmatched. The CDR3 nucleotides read TGTGCCATCAGTGCATCCGGGACTAGCGGATCCTACGAGCAGTACTTC. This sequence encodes CAISASGTSGSYEQYF.

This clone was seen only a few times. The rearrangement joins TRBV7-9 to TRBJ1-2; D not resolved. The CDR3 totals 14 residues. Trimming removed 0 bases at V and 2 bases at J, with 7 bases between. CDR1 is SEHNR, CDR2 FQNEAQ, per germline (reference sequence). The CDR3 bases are TGTGCCAGCAGCTTAGCGAGTGGCAACTATGGCTACACCTTC. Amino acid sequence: CASSLASGNYGYTF.

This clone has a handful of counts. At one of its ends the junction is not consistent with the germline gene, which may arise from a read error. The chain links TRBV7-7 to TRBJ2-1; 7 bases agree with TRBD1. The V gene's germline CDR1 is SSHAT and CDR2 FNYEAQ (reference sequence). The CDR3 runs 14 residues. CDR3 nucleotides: TGTGCTAGCAGCTCGACAGGGCTATACAATGAGCAGTTCTTC. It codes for CASSSTGLYNEQFF.

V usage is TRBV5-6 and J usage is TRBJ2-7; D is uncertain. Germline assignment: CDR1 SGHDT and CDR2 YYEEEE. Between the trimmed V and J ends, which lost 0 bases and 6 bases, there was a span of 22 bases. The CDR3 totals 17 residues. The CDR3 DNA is TGTGCCAGCAGCTTGGTTTGGGGTTCCTCAGGTTCCAGCGAGCAGTACTTC. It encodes CASSLVWGSSGSSEQYF.

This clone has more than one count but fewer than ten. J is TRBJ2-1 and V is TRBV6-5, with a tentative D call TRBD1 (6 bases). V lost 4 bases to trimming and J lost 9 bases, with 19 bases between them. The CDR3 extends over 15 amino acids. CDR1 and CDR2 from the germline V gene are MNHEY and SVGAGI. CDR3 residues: CASSLRQGLRSEQFF. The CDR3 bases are TGTGCCAGCAGTTTGAGGCAGGGGTTGCGGAGTGAGCAGTTCTTC.

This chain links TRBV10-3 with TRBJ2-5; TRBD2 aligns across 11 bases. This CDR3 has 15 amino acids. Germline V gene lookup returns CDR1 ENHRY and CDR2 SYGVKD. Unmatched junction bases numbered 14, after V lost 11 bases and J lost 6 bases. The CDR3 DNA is TGTGCCTCGGGGGCAGTAGCGGGAGGGCCCCAGACCCAGTACTTC. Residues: CASGAVAGGPQTQYF.

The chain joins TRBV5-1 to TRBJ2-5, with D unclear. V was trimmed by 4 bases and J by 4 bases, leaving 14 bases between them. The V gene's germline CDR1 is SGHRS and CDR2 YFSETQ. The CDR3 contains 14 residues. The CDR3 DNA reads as TGCGCCAGCAGCCAGTGGGGTACCGGAGAGACCCAGTACTTC. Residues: CASSQWGTGETQYF.

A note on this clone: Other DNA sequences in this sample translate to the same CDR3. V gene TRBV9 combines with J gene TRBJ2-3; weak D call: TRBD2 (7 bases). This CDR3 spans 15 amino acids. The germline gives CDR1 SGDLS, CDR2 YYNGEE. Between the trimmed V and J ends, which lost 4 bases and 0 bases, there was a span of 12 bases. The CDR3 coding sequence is TGTGCCAGCAGCCCGAGGGGGGGGAGCACAGATACGCAGTATTTT. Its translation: CASSPRGGSTDTQYF.

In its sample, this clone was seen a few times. In DNA, the CDR3 is TGCGCCAGCAGTCAACCATACAGGGGACGTCTCTCCGAGCAGTACTTC. Protein product: CASSQPYRGRLSEQYF. The chain combines TRBV23-1 with TRBJ2-7; TRBD1 matches 7 bases. TRBV23-1 is treated as an ORF (open reading frame) with a function not yet certain. CDR3 length: 16 residues. J gave up 6 bases and V 2 bases, and 13 bases lay outside the gene matches.

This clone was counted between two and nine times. The CDR3: CASSRGNEQFF. CDR3 nucleotide sequence: TGTGCCAGCAGCCGAGGGAATGAGCAGTTCTTC. The chain couples TRBV28 to TRBJ2-1, with D perhaps TRBD2 (5 bases). This CDR3 spans 11 amino acids. CDR1 MDHEN and CDR2 SYDVKM come from the germline V gene. V shed 6 bases and J shed 7 bases, with 7 bases lying between them.

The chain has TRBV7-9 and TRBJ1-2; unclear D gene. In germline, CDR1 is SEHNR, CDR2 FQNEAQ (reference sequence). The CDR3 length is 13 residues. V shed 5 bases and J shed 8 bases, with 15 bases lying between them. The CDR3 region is CASSPDTVRGYTF. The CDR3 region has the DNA TGTGCCAGCAGCCCAGACACGGTTAGGGGCTACACCTTC.

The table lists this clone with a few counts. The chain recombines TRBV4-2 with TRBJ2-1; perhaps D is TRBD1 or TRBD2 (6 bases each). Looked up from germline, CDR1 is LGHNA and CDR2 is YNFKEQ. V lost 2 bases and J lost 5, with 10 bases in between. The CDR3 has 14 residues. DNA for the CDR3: TGTGCCAGCAGCCAACGGGGGCTTGACAATGAGCAGTTCTTC. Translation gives CASSQRGLDNEQFF.